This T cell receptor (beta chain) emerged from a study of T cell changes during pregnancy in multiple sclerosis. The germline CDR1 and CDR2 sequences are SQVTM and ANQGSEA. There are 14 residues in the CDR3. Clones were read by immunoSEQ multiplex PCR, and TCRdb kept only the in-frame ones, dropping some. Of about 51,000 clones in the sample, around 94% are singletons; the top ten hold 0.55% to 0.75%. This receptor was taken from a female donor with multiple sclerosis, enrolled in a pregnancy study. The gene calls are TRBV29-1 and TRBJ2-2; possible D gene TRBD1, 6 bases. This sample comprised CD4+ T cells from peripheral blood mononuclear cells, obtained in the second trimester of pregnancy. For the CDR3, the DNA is TGCAGTACCCTGACAGGAGCGAACACCGGGGAGCTGTTTTTT. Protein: CSTLTGANTGELFF.